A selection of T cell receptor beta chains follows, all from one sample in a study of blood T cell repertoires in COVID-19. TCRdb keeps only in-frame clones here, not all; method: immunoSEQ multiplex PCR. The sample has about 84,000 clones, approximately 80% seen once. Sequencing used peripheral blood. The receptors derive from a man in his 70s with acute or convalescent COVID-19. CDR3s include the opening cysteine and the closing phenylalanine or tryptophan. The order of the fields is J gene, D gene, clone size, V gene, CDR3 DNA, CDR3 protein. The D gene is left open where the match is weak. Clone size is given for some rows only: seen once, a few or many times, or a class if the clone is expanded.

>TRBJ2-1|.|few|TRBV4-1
TGCGCCAGCAGCCAGACGGATCAGCGGTTTTCCTACAATGAGCAGTTCTTC
CASSQTDQRFSYNEQFF
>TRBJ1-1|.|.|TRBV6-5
TGTGCCAGCAGAGAGACGGGATCGAACACTGAAGCTTTCTTT
CASRETGSNTEAFF
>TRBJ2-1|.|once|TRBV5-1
TGCGCCAGCAGCTTGGCCTTTGGGTCAGGGGTTTACAATGAGCAGTTCTTC
CASSLAFGSGVYNEQFF
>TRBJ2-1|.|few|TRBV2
TGTGCCAGCAGTCTAGGAGTCGGGCAGTTCTTC
CASSLGVGQFF
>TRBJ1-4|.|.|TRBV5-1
TGCGCCAGCAGCTTGCTACGGGGTGCTAATGAAAAACTGTTTTTT
CASSLLRGANEKLFF
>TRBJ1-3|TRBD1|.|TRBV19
TGTGCCAGTATGTGGACAGGGGGCGCCGACACCATATATTTT
CASMWTGGADTIYF
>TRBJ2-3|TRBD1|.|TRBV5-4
TGTGCCAGCAGCTTGAGGGGGACAGGGACAGATACGCAGTATTTT
CASSLRGTGTDTQYF
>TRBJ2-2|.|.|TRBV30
TGTGCCTGGAGTGTCCGAGTCGCCGGGGAGCTGTTTTTT
CAWSVRVAGELFF
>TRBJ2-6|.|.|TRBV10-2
TGCGCCAGCAGTGTGCAGATCTCTGGGGCCAACGTCCTGACTTTC
CASSVQISGANVLTF
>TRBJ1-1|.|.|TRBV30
TGTGCCTGCACCCGGGTGAACACTGAAGCTTTCTTT
CACTRVNTEAFF
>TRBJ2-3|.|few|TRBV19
TGTGCCAGTAGTTCCACGGGGAGAGATACGCAGTATTTT
CASSSTGRDTQYF
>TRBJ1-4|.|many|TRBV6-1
TGTGCCAGCAGTGATGCAGCAGGGGTAGAAAAACTGTTTTTT
CASSDAAGVEKLFF
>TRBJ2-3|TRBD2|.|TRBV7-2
TGTGCCAGCAGCTTAGTGTCTGGGACTAGCGGGGGGCCTGAAGATACGCAGTATTTT
CASSLVSGTSGGPEDTQYF
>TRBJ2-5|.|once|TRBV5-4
TGTGCCAGCACCAACACGGGGGAGGAGACCCAGTACTTC
CASTNTGEETQYF
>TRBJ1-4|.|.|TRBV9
TGTGCCAGCAGCGCCGGTGCAACTAATGAAAAACTGTTTTTT
CASSAGATNEKLFF
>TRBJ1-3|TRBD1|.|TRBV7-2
TGTGCCAGCAGCACCGGGACAGTAGGAAACACCATATATTTT
CASSTGTVGNTIYF
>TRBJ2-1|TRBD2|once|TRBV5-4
TGTGCCAGCAGCTTGCCGGGAGGAGGGTACAATGAGCAGTTCTTC
CASSLPGGGYNEQFF
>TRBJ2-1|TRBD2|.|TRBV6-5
TGTGCCAGCAGTCCAAGCGGGAGGCAATCTAATGAGCAGTTCTTC
CASSPSGRQSNEQFF
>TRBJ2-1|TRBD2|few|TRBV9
TGTGCCAGCAGCGTAGCCAGCGGGAGGGCCAATGAGCAGTTCTTC
CASSVASGRANEQFF
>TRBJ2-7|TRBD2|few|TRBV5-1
TGCGCCAGCAGCTGGGGGACTAGCGGGAGTCAAGAGCAGTACTTC
CASSWGTSGSQEQYF
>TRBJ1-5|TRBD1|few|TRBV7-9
TGTGCCAGCAGCTTAGGAGTAGGGGGCGATCAGCCCCAGCATTTT
CASSLGVGGDQPQHF
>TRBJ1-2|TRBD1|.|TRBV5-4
TGTGCCAGCAGCCCTGCCAGACAGGGACGCAATGGCTACACCTTC
CASSPARQGRNGYTF
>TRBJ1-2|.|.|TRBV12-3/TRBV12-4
TGTGCCAGCAGCACGGGAGAGTTCGGCTACACCTTC
CASSTGEFGYTF
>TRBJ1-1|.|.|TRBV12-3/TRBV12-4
TGTGCCAGCACCCTCTCAGACAGAGCTTTCTTT
CASTLSDRAFF
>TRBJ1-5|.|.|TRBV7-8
TGTGCCAGCAGCTTAGACCCGGTGGATCAGCCCCAGCATTTT
CASSLDPVDQPQHF
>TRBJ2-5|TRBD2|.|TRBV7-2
TGTGCCAGCAGCTTAGGCGGGAGGGCGCTAGAGACCCAGTACTTC
CASSLGGRALETQYF
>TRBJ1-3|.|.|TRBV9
TGTGCCAGCAGCGCAGGTACCACCTATCCTGGAAACACCATATATTTT
CASSAGTTYPGNTIYF
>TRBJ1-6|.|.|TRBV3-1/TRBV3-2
TGTGCCAGCAGCCAAGCGACAGGATTTAATTCACCCCTCCACTTT
CASSQATGFNSPLHF
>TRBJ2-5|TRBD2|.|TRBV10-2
TGCGCCAGCAGTGAGCTGGGACTAGGGGGAGAGACCCAGTACTTC
CASSELGLGGETQYF
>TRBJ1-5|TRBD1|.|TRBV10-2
TGCGCCAGCAGTGGGGGGGACAGGGCCTATAGCAATCAGCCCCAGCATTTT
CASSGGDRAYSNQPQHF
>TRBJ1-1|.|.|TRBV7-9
TGTGCCAGCAGCTTAAAACAGGGTAACACTGAAGCTTTCTTT
CASSLKQGNTEAFF
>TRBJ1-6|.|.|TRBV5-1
TGCGCCAGCAGCTTACAGGAGGGCTCCAATTCACCCCTCCACTTT
CASSLQEGSNSPLHF
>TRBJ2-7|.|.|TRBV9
TGTGCCAGCAGCGTTAGCCCTTCCTACGAGCAGTACTTC
CASSVSPSYEQYF
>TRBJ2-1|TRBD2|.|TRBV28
TGTGCCAGTCCGCCGCGACTAGCGGGAGCCTACAATGAGCAGTTCTTC
CASPPRLAGAYNEQFF
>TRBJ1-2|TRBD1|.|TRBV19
TGTGCCAGTAGTGTTGGACAGGGGGCGAACTATGGCTACACCTTC
CASSVGQGANYGYTF
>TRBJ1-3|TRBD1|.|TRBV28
TGTGCCAGCAGTGCCCGGGACAGCTCTGGAAACACCATATATTTT
CASSARDSSGNTIYF
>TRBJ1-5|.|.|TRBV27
TGTGCCAGCAGTTTCCAAACGGACGGGGCCCAGCATTTT
CASSFQTDGAQHF
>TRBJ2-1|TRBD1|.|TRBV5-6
TGTGCCAGCAGCAGGGGACAGGCGCCCTACAATGAGCAGTTCTTC
CASSRGQAPYNEQFF
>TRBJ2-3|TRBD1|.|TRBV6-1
TGTGCCAGCAGTGAAAGGGGGCTTCAAACAGATACGCAGTATTTT
CASSERGLQTDTQYF
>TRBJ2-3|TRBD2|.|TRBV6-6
TGTGCCGCCGGGAGGGATACGCAGTATTTT
CAAGRDTQYF
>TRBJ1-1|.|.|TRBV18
TGTGCCAGCTCACCATTTGACGTCTCAGGGAGACTAGGCACTGAAGCTTTCTTT
CASSPFDVSGRLGTEAFF
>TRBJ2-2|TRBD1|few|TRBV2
TGTGCCAGTAAAACAGGGGAGCACGGGGAGCTGTTTTTT
CASKTGEHGELFF
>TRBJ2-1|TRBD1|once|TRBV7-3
TGTGCCAGCAGCTCGTACAGGGGGCGGGGAAATGAGCAGTTCTTC
CASSSYRGRGNEQFF
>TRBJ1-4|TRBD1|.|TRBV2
TGTGCCAGCAGGCCGGGACAGGGGAATGAAAAACTGTTTTTT
CASRPGQGNEKLFF
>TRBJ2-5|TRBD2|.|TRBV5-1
TGCGCCAGCAGCTTGGTACTAGCGGGGGGGTTCCAAGAGACCCAGTACTTC
CASSLVLAGGFQETQYF
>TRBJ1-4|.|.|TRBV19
TGTGCCAGTACTACGAAGGGGAAACTGTTTTTT
CASTTKGKLFF
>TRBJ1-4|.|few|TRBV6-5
TGTGCCAGCAGTTATGAACGGGATGAAAAACTGTTTTTT
CASSYERDEKLFF
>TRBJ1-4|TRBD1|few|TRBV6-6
TGTGCCAGCAGACCCGGGACAGGGGTTGAAAAACTGTTTTTT
CASRPGTGVEKLFF
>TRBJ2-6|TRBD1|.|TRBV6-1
TGTGCCAGCAGTGAAGCATGGTGGAGGACAGGGGGCGCCTCTGGGGCCAACGTCCTGACTTTC
CASSEAWWRTGGASGANVLTF
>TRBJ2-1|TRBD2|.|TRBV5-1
TGCGCCAGCAGCCCGGGACTAGCGGGAGGGAATTTTTACAATGAGCAGTTCTTC
CASSPGLAGGNFYNEQFF
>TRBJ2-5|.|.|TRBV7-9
TGTGCCAGCAGCTTAGGATACGGGGAGGAGACCCAGTACTTC
CASSLGYGEETQYF
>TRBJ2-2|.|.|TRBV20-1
TGCAGCGCTAGTAGTACCGCCCGACAGAGCCACGGGGAGCTGTTTTTT
CSASSTARQSHGELFF